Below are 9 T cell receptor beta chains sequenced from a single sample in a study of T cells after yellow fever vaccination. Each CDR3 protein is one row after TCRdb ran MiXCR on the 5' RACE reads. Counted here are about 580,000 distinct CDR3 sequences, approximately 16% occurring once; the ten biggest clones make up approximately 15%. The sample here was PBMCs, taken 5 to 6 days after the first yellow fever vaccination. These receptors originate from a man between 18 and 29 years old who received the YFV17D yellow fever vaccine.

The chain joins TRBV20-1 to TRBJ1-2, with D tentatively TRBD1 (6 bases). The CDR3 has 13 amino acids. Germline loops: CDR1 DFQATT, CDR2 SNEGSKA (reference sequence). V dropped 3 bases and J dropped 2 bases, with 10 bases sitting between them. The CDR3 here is CSASGQLNYGYTF. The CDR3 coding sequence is TGCAGTGCTAGCGGACAGCTAAACTATGGCTACACCTTC.

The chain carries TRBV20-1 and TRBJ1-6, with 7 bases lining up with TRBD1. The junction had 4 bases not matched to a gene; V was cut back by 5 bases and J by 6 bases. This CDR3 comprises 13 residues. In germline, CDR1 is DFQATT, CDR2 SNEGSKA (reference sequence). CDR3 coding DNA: TGCAGTGCTCCCGGGACAGCTAATTCACCCCTCCACTTT. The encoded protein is CSAPGTANSPLHF.

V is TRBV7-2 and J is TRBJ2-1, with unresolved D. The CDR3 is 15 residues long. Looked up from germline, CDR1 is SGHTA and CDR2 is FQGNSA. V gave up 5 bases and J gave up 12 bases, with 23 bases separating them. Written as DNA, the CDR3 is TGTGCCAGCAGCCCCTGGATTTCGACCCGTTCGGTGCAGTTCTTC. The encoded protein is CASSPWISTRSVQFF.

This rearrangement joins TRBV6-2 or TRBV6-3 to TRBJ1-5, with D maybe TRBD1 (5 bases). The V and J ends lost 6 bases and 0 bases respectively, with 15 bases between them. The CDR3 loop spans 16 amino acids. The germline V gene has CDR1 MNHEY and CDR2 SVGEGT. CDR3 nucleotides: TGTGCCAGCAGAATGACAGATAATTATAGCAATCAGCCCCAGCATTTT. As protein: CASRMTDNYSNQPQHF.

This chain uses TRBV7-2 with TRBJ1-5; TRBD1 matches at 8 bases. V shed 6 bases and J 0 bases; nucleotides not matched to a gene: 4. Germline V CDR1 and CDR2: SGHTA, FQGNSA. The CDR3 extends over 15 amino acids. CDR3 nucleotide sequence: TGTGCCAGCAGGGAACAGGGGGATAGCAATCAGCCCCAGCATTTT. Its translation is CASREQGDSNQPQHF.

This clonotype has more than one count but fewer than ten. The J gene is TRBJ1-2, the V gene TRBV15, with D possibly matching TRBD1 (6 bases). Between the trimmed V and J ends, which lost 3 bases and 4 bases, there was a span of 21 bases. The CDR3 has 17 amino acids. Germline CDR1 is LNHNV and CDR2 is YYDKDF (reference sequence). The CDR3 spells CATSSSRTVLHSYGYTF. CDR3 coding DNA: TGTGCCACCAGCAGTTCTCGGACAGTACTACACTCCTATGGCTACACCTTC.

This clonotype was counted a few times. Written as DNA, the CDR3 is TGTGCAAGCAGCTTGGATATGTCCTACGAGCAGTACGTC. Translated: CASSLDMSYEQYV. V is TRBV5-4 and J is TRBJ2-7; D not resolved. Germline CDR1 and CDR2: SGHNT and YYREEE (reference sequence). The CDR3 length is 13 residues.

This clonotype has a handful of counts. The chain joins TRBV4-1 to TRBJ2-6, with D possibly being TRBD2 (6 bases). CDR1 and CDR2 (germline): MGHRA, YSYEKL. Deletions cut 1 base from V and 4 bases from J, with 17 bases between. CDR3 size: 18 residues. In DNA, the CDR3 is TGCGCCAGCAGCCAAGGGTGGGTGGGGGGTTCCGGGGCCAACGTCCTGACTTTC. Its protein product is CASSQGWVGGSGANVLTF.

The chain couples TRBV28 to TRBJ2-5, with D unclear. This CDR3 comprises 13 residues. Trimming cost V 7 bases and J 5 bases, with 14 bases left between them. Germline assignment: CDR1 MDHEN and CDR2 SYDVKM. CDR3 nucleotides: TGTGCCAGCACCCAAGTAACTGAGGAGACCCAGTACTTC. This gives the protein CASTQVTEETQYF.